The rows below give T cell receptor beta chains drawn from one sample of a study of blood T cell repertoires in COVID-19. Libraries were prepared by immunoSEQ multiplex PCR; TCRdb keeps only in-frame clonotypes and omits some of them. The table lists approximately 210,000 clones, 80% to 85% of them singletons. Sequenced material: peripheral blood. These receptors were collected from a human donor in a cohort sampled during active COVID-19. CDR3s include the opening cysteine and the closing phenylalanine or tryptophan. D genes are given only for firm matches. Not every row has a clone size; where given, it reads once, few, many or a size class.

D	size	V	J	DNA	CDR3
.	.	TRBV19	TRBJ2-5	TGTGCCAGTAGTATAGGCGGACAGCAAGAGACCCAGTACTTC	CASSIGGQQETQYF
.	.	TRBV7-9	TRBJ2-5	TGTGCCAGCAGCGACAGAGAGACCCAGTACTTC	CASSDRETQYF
.	.	TRBV2	TRBJ1-5	TGTGCCAGCAATTCTCTATATCAGCCCCAGCATTTT	CASNSLYQPQHF
TRBD2	once	TRBV28	TRBJ2-3	TGTGCCAGCAGTTTGGGAGGGTGGAGCACAGATACGCAGTATTTT	CASSLGGWSTDTQYF
.	.	TRBV7-9	TRBJ1-4	TGTGCCAGCACCTCCCTTGGCTTTAATGAAAAACTGTTTTTT	CASTSLGFNEKLFF
.	.	TRBV7-9	TRBJ2-7	TGTGCCAGCAGCTTAGTAGGGTTTGGGACACTTGAGCAGTACTTC	CASSLVGFGTLEQYF
.	.	TRBV5-4	TRBJ1-2	TGTGCCAGCAGCCGACGAGGGCCGAACTATGGCTACACCTTC	CASSRRGPNYGYTF
TRBD1	once	TRBV19	TRBJ1-2	TGTGCCAGTACCAGGACAGGTTCAGTCAACTATGGCTACACCTTC	CASTRTGSVNYGYTF
.	.	TRBV12-3/TRBV12-4	TRBJ1-1	TGTGCCAGCAGTTTCTCTCCGGGATACGGAGCTTTCTTT	CASSFSPGYGAFF
.	.	TRBV24-1	TRBJ2-7	TGTGCCACCAGTGAATCCGGACATCGCTACGAGCAGTACTTC	CATSESGHRYEQYF
TRBD2	.	TRBV15	TRBJ2-3	TGTGCCACCAGCAGTGGAGCGGGAGGAGTTACAGATACGCAGTATTTT	CATSSGAGGVTDTQYF
.	once	TRBV28	TRBJ1-6	TGTGCCAGCAGTTTAGTCTTTGGAGGTCCCGATTCACCCCTCCACTTT	CASSLVFGGPDSPLHF
.	.	TRBV9	TRBJ1-1	TGTGCCAGCAGCGTCTATGCCTCGAGGGTTGCTTTCTTT	CASSVYASRVAFF
.	.	TRBV18	TRBJ2-1	TGTGCCGGGTCTCTCGGGACTCCTAATGAGCAGTTCTTC	CAGSLGTPNEQFF
.	once	TRBV5-1	TRBJ2-1	TGCGCCAGCAGCTTGGTCAGTCGGCAGGCCTTATACAATGAGCAGTTCTTC	CASSLVSRQALYNEQFF
.	.	TRBV29-1	TRBJ2-7	TGCAGCGTTGAGGGCAAGACCTACGAGCAGTACTTC	CSVEGKTYEQYF
.	.	TRBV2	TRBJ2-7	TGTGCCAGCAGTGGGCAGACATACGAGCAGTACTTC	CASSGQTYEQYF
.	.	TRBV4-2	TRBJ2-1	TGTGCCAGCAGCCAAGGTATTCGCCGGGATTCGTACAATGAGCAGTTCTTC	CASSQGIRRDSYNEQFF
TRBD1	once	TRBV2	TRBJ1-1	TGTGCCAGCGCCGCACAGGGGGCGTTAACTGAAGCTTTCTTT	CASAAQGALTEAFF
TRBD2	.	TRBV7-9	TRBJ2-5	TGTGCCAGCAGCGTAGGGACTAGAGGGGAGACCCAGTACTTC	CASSVGTRGETQYF
.	.	TRBV6-6	TRBJ1-2	TGTGCCAGCAGCCCACAGGGCCCCTATGGCTACACCTTC	CASSPQGPYGYTF
.	few	TRBV29-1	TRBJ1-1	TGCAGCGCAAGCCCGATGAACACTGAAGCTTTCTTT	CSASPMNTEAFF
.	.	TRBV12-3/TRBV12-4	TRBJ1-2	TGTGCCAGCAGTTTGGCAGGGATTTTGAGCTACACCTTC	CASSLAGILSYTF
TRBD1	.	TRBV5-6	TRBJ2-5	TGTGCCAGCAGCTGGAGACAGGGCTCGAAGACCCAGTACTTC	CASSWRQGSKTQYF
TRBD1	.	TRBV9	TRBJ2-7	TGTGCCAGCAGCGGGGGAAGGACAGGGACGTCCGAGCAGTACTTC	CASSGGRTGTSEQYF
TRBD1	.	TRBV7-6	TRBJ1-2	TGTGCCAGCAGCTTACCCAACCCCGGGACAGGGCCCAATGGCTACACCTTC	CASSLPNPGTGPNGYTF
.	.	TRBV19	TRBJ2-2	TGTGCCAGTAGTAGCGCCGCCACCGGGGAGCTGTTTTTT	CASSSAATGELFF
.	.	TRBV5-8	TRBJ1-5	TGTGCCAGCAGCTTGGGCAGATACAATCAGCCCCAGCATTTT	CASSLGRYNQPQHF